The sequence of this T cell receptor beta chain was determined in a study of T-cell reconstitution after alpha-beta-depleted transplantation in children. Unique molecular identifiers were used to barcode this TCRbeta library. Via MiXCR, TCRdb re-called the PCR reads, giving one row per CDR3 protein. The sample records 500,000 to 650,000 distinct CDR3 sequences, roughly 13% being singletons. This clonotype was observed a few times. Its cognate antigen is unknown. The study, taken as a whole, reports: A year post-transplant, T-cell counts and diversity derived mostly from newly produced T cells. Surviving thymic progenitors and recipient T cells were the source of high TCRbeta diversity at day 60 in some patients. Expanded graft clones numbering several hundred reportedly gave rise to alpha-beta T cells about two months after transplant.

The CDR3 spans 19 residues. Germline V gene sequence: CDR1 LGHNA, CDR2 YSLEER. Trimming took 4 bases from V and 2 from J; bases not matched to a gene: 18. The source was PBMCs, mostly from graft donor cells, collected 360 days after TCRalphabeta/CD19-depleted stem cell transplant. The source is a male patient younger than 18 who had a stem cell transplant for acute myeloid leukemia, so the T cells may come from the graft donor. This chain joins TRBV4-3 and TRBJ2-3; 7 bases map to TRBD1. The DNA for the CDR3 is TGCGCCAGCAGCCGCTTCGGACAGGCTACTACGATCCCCACAGATACGCAGTATTTT. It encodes CASSRFGQATTIPTDTQYF.